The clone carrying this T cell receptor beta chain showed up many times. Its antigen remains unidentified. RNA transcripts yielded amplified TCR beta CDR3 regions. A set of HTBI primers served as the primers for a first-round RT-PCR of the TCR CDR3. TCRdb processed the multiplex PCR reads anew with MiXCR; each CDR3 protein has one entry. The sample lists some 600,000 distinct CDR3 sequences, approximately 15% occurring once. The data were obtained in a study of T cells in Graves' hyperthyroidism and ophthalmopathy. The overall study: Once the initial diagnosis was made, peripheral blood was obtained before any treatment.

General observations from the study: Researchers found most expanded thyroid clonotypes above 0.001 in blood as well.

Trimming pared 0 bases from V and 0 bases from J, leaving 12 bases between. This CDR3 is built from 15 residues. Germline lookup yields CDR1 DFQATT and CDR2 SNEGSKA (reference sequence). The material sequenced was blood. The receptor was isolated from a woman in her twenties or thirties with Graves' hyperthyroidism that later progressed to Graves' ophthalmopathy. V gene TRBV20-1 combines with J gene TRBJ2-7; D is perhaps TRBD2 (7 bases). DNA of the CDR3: TGCAGTGCTAGAGATTTCGCGGGGGCCTCCTACGAGCAGTACTTC. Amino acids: CSARDFAGASYEQYF.